The source of this T cell receptor (beta chain) is a study of control samples from healthy donors and cancer patients. Germline CDR1 LNHDA, CDR2 SQIVND (reference sequence). The CDR3 is 16 amino acids. V lost 2 bases, J lost 6 bases, and 3 bases stayed unmatched. The repertoire was sequenced with immunoSEQ multiplex PCR; TCRdb's copy has only in-frame clones and lacks some. This repertoire shows around 120,000 clones, more than 85% found once; its top ten account for less than 9.5%. The receptor's source is a woman between 18 and 29 years old in good health. Specimen: blood. This chain links TRBV19 with TRBJ2-2; TRBD2 aligns across 13 bases. The CDR3 region is CASSIRLAGGPGELFF. The CDR3 nucleotides are TGTGCCAGTAGTATAAGACTAGCGGGAGGACCCGGGGAGCTGTTTTTT.